This TCR beta chain was captured in a study of glioma-infiltrating T cells after dendritic cell vaccination. Using immunoSEQ multiplex PCR, the repertoire was profiled, and TCRdb retains in-frame clones only, with some absent. The sample shows 90,000 to 95,000 clones, roughly 77% of them seen only once. CDR3 size: 17 residues. Trimming shortened V by 0 bases and J by 8 bases, and 19 bases separated the two germline ends. CDR1 and CDR2 from the germline V gene are LGHNA and YNFKEQ. Time point: after dendritic cell vaccination, including at tumor progression/relapse. Sequenced here: blood, sampled after dendritic cell vaccination. The sequence came from a human donor with glioblastoma. The V call is TRBV4-2, the J call TRBJ2-2, with TRBD1 as a possible D gene (6 bases). CDR3 sequence reads: CASSQETGTIPTGELFF. CDR3 bases: TGTGCCAGCAGCCAAGAGACCGGGACAATCCCGACGGGGGAGCTGTTTTTT.